Listed here are 21 T cell receptor beta chains from one sample, sequenced in a study of cytomegalovirus exposure and HLA in healthy donors. The PCR was carried out with 60 Vbeta primers and 13 Jbeta primers. Profiling relied on immunoSEQ multiplex PCR, and the TCRdb table lists in-frame clones only, not all of them. This table holds 60,000 to 75,000 clones, 74% found once. The sample consisted of PBMCs. These receptors came from a woman aged 55-69 years in good health and CMV-seropositive.

The V gene is TRBV6-5, the J gene TRBJ1-6; 8 bases agree with TRBD1. The CDR3 runs 15 residues. Unmatched junction bases numbered 4, after V lost 2 bases and J lost 7 bases. Germline V gene lookup returns CDR1 MNHEY and CDR2 SVGAGI. Here the CDR3 reads CASSYTDRVNSPLHF. The CDR3 DNA sequence: TGTGCCAGCAGTTACACGGACAGGGTAAATTCACCCCTCCACTTT.

The chain employs TRBV6-1 and TRBJ1-2; a possible D gene is TRBD1 (5 bases). V shed 8 bases and J shed 4 bases, with 11 bases lying between them. CDR1 MNHNS and CDR2 SASEGT come from the germline V gene. The CDR3 consists of 12 residues. CDR3 loop: CASGGAVYGYTF. CDR3 DNA sequence: TGTGCCAGCGGCGGGGCAGTCTATGGCTACACCTTC.

The rearrangement uses TRBV18 and TRBJ2-3, with a tentative D call TRBD1 (6 bases). This CDR3 is built from 14 residues. V lost 2 bases and J 5 bases, leaving 11 bases between the germline ends. Germline assignment: CDR1 KGHSH and CDR2 LQKENI. Here the CDR3 reads CASSPGGRGDTQYF. The CDR3 DNA is TGTGCCAGCTCACCAGGGGGCCGAGGAGATACGCAGTATTTT.

This clone occurred once. V gene TRBV2 combines with J gene TRBJ2-1; D call uncertain. Per the germline V gene, CDR1 is SNHLY and CDR2 is FYNNEI. The ends were cut back, 1 base at V and 6 bases at J, with 7 bases in the middle. CDR3 length: 13 amino acids. CDR3 nucleotide sequence: TGTGCCAGCAGTGAAGGGCGGCTCAATGAGCAGTTCTTC. Translation: CASSEGRLNEQFF.

This clone was found once. The V call is TRBV18, the J call TRBJ1-2; D is unclear. The CDR3 is 17 residues long. The V gene lost 3 bases and the J gene lost 1 base, with 18 bases spanning the gap. CDR1 and CDR2 from the germline V gene are KGHSH and LQKENI. CDR3 sequence: CASSPLEGRRLNYGYTF. Written as DNA, the CDR3 is TGTGCCAGCTCACCCCTTGAAGGACGGAGGCTTAACTATGGCTACACCTTC.

V usage is TRBV13 and J usage is TRBJ2-1, with 10 bases that match TRBD2. The CDR3 is made up of 16 amino acids. J lost 4 bases, V lost 3 bases, and 6 bases had no gene match. Per the germline V gene, CDR1 is PRHDT and CDR2 is FYEKMQ (reference sequence). CDR3 residues: CASSFLTSGIYNEQFF. The CDR3 DNA reads as TGTGCCAGCAGCTTTCTAACTAGCGGGATATACAATGAGCAGTTCTTC.

This chain joins TRBV19 and TRBJ2-1, with 10 bases lining up with TRBD2. The V gene's germline CDR1 is LNHDA and CDR2 SQIVND (reference sequence). This CDR3 is built from 15 residues. Trimming cost V 7 bases and J 4 bases; bases outside gene matches: 7. The CDR3: CASNKREGPYNEQFF. In DNA form, the CDR3 reads TGTGCCAGTAATAAGCGGGAGGGACCTTACAATGAGCAGTTCTTC.

This chain links TRBV30 with TRBJ2-3, with TRBD2 as a possible D gene (5 bases). Germline CDR1 reads GTSNPN; CDR2 reads SVGIG (reference sequence). CDR3 length: 13 residues. V lost 1 base and J 0 bases, leaving 5 bases between the germline ends. The CDR3 is CAWSGGSTDTQYF. The CDR3 DNA sequence: TGTGCCTGGAGTGGCGGGAGCACAGATACGCAGTATTTT. The full variable domain, its missing parts supplied by reference TRBV30 and TRBJ2-3, is SQTIHQWPATLVQPVGSPLSLECTVEGTSNPNLYWYRQAAGRGLQLLFYSVGIGQISSEVPQNLSASRPQDRQFILSSKKLLLSDSGFYLCAWSGGSTDTQYFGPGTRLTVL.

This clone appeared a few times. The chain links TRBV2 to TRBJ2-2; 7 bases align to TRBD1. The V segment lost 6 bases and the J segment 5 bases; nucleotides outside the gene matches: 6. CDR1 SNHLY and CDR2 FYNNEI come from the germline V gene. The CDR3 extends over 14 amino acids. The CDR3 protein is CASRNRGGTGELFF. In DNA, the CDR3 is TGTGCCAGCAGAAACAGGGGCGGTACCGGGGAGCTGTTTTTT. The full variable domain, its missing parts supplied by reference TRBV2 and TRBJ2-2, is EPEVTQTPSHQVTQMGQEVILRCVPISNHLYFYWYRQILGQKVEFLVSFYNNEISEKSEIFDDQFSVERPDGSNFTLKIRSTKLEDSAMYFCASRNRGGTGELFFGEGSRLTVL.

This chain links TRBV5-4 with TRBJ1-1; 9 bases map to TRBD1. CDR1 is SGHNT and CDR2 is YYREEE in the germline V gene (reference sequence). The V gene end was trimmed by 3 bases and the J gene end by 5 bases; junction bases not matched to a gene: 8. The CDR3 length is 15 residues. CDR3 sequence reads: CASSYEQGAWTEAFF. The CDR3 DNA reads TGTGCCAGCAGCTATGAACAGGGGGCATGGACTGAAGCTTTCTTT.

V is TRBV7-2 and J is TRBJ2-7, with 10 bases identical to TRBD2. V trimming: 2 bases; J trimming: 4 bases; junction bases outside the gene matches: 8. CDR3 length: 16 amino acids. Germline lookup yields CDR1 SGHTA and CDR2 FQGNSA. The CDR3 reads CASSLMSTSGAYEQYF. The CDR3, as DNA: TGTGCCAGCAGCTTAATGTCTACTAGCGGGGCGTACGAGCAGTACTTC. Complete variable domain (other parts from reference TRBV7-2 and TRBJ2-7): GAGVSQSPSNKVTEKGKDVELRCDPISGHTALYWYRQSLGQGLEFLIYFQGNSAPDKSGLPSDRFSAERTGGSVSTLTIQRTQQEDSAVYLCASSLMSTSGAYEQYFGPGTRLTVT.

The sample holds a few counts of this clone. CDR3: CASSGSSGYEQYF. In DNA, the CDR3 is TGCGCCAGCAGCGGATCGTCAGGCTACGAGCAGTACTTC. The chain carries TRBV5-1 and TRBJ2-7; D is unclear. V was cut by 4 bases and J by 3 bases, with 11 bases left in between. The V gene's germline CDR1 is SGHRS and CDR2 YFSETQ. The CDR3 length is 13 residues.

The V call is TRBV4-1, the J call TRBJ2-1; D might be TRBD2 (6 bases). This CDR3 is 13 amino acids long. Germline V gene sequence: CDR1 MGHRA, CDR2 YSYEKL. Trimming took 0 bases from V and 12 from J, leaving 12 bases between them. The CDR3, as DNA: TGCGCCAGCAGCCAAGAAGAAGGACTATTGCAGTTCTTC. Translating gives CASSQEEGLLQFF.

This rearrangement joins TRBV10-3 to TRBJ1-2; D not certain. CDR3 size: 14 residues. V was cut by 4 bases and J by 4 bases, with 13 bases left in between. From germline, CDR1 is ENHRY and CDR2 SYGVKD. CDR3 region: CAISGNPEVYGYTF. The CDR3 nucleotides are TGTGCCATCAGTGGTAATCCGGAGGTCTATGGCTACACCTTC.

This chain joins TRBV5-1 and TRBJ2-2; the D gene is possibly TRBD2 (6 bases). V was clipped by 0 bases and J by 2 bases, with 17 bases between them. CDR1 is SGHRS, CDR2 YFSETQ, per germline. The CDR3 length is 18 residues. In DNA, the CDR3 is TGCGCCAGCAGCTTGGAGGTGTGGGACTGGGGTAACACCGGGGAGCTGTTTTTT. This gives the protein CASSLEVWDWGNTGELFF.

CDR3 nucleotide sequence: TGTGCCATCAGTGAGTCGCCTAGCGGTGAGCAGTACTTC. It translates to CAISESPSGEQYF. The J gene is TRBJ2-7, the V gene TRBV10-3; 7 nucleotides align to TRBD2. The germline V gene has CDR1 ENHRY and CDR2 SYGVKD. Losses at the gene ends were 0 bases for V and 7 bases for J; bases not matched to a gene: 3. This CDR3 spans 13 amino acids.

This clone was counted once. The V call is TRBV5-1, the J call TRBJ1-2; the D gene is possibly TRBD1 (6 bases). Germline loops: CDR1 SGHRS, CDR2 YFSETQ. V lost 3 bases and J lost 4, with 13 bases in between. The CDR3 totals 14 residues. This CDR3 is CASSSPDSSYGYTF. CDR3 bases: TGCGCCAGCAGCTCCCCGGACAGCTCCTATGGCTACACCTTC.

The chain is built from TRBV6-1 and TRBJ1-1, with TRBD1 as a possible D gene (6 bases). V lost 4 bases to trimming and J lost 2 bases, with 11 bases between them. The CDR3 extends over 14 amino acids. Germline-derived CDR1 and CDR2 are MNHNS and SASEGT. DNA for the CDR3: TGTGCCAGCAGTGTCGGGACACTAAACACTGAAGCTTTCTTT. Amino acids: CASSVGTLNTEAFF.

The chain couples TRBV2 to TRBJ2-5, with 10 bases aligning to TRBD2. TRBJ2-7 explains the end of the DNA better; the J call may be wrong. This CDR3 has 14 amino acids. The germline V gene encodes CDR1 SNHLY and CDR2 FYNNEI. CDR3 nucleotide sequence: TGTGCCAGCAGTGTCACTAGCGGGACCGACGAGCAGTACTTC. Its protein is CASSVTSGTDEQYF.

The chain links TRBV10-3 to TRBJ2-1; TRBD2 matches 10 bases. The CDR3 sequence is 15 residues long. Trimming cost V 7 bases and J 3 bases; bases outside gene matches: 6. CDR1 is ENHRY, CDR2 SYGVKD, per germline. The CDR3 DNA sequence: TGTGCCATCACGAGCGGGAGGGATAGCTACAATGAGCAGTTCTTC. Amino acids: CAITSGRDSYNEQFF.

The chain recombines TRBV5-6 with TRBJ2-3, with TRBD2 matching 11 bases. The germline V gene has CDR1 SGHDT and CDR2 YYEEEE. Germline trimming cut 2 bases from V and 4 bases from J; bases unmatched to any gene: 6. The CDR3 is 16 amino acids. The CDR3 region is CASSFLAGGQADTQYF. As DNA, the CDR3 is TGTGCCAGCAGCTTCTTAGCGGGGGGGCAGGCAGATACGCAGTATTTT.